These 26 T cell receptor beta chains originate from one sample sequenced in a study of vaccination effects on CD4 cells after COVID-19. These TCRs' antigens remain unknown. Produced via immunoSEQ multiplex PCR; TCRdb's table is partial and in-frame only. The table includes about 59,000 clones, roughly 80% detected once. Viral peptide pools were used in the ViraFEST assay to expand antigen-specific CD4+ T cells, and sequencing came afterward. CD4+ T cells were isolated after around ten days of culture. Every participant took two doses of the BNT162b2 or mRNA-1273 vaccine. The specimen was CD4+ T cells from PBMCs cultured with HCoV-OC43 spike peptides, collected after COVID-19 vaccination. Subset noted: HCoV-OC43 spike overlapping peptide pool stimulation. The receptors shown here come from a human donor who received a COVID-19 vaccine.

This CDR3 reads CASSSLPGLAVHQETQYF. The CDR3 nucleotides are TGCGCCAGCAGCTCCTTACCGGGACTAGCGGTACACCAAGAGACCCAGTACTTC. The V and J genes are TRBV4-1 and TRBJ2-5; 11 bases map to TRBD2. The CDR3 is made up of 18 amino acids. Germline V CDR1 and CDR2: MGHRA, YSYEKL. Trimming cost V 5 bases and J 0 bases; bases outside gene matches: 11.

V gene TRBV15 combines with J gene TRBJ2-3; no definite D call. Germline CDR1 and CDR2: LNHNV and YYDKDF (reference sequence). Trimming removed 2 bases from V and 2 bases from J, with 11 bases in between. CDR3 length: 15 residues. This chain's CDR3 is CATSRLAVPTDTQYF. The CDR3 DNA reads TGTGCCACCAGCAGATTAGCAGTCCCCACAGATACGCAGTATTTT. The variable domain in full, with the rest retrieved from reference TRBV15 and TRBJ2-3, is DAMVIQNPRYQVTQFGKPVTLSCSQTLNHNVMYWYQQKSSQAPKLLFHYYDKDFNNEADTPDNFQSRRPNTSFCFLDIRSPGLGDTAMYLCATSRLAVPTDTQYFGPGTRLTVL.

This clone was recorded a few times. The chain combines TRBV30 with TRBJ1-2; D may be TRBD1 (5 bases). CDR1 and CDR2 (germline): GTSNPN, SVGIG (reference sequence). The CDR3 is 13 residues long. The V end lost 7 bases, the J end lost 8 bases, and 20 bases lay between the germline ends. The CDR3 protein is CASTGTVISGYTF. DNA of the CDR3: TGTGCCTCCACCGGGACTGTCATTAGCGGCTACACCTTC.

The V gene is TRBV6-5, the J gene TRBJ2-7; the D gene is possibly TRBD1 (5 bases). CDR3 length: 13 residues. Trimming left V 4 bases short and J 3 bases short, with 10 bases between. The germline V gene encodes CDR1 MNHEY and CDR2 SVGAGI. The CDR3 protein is CASSFLDSYEQYV. For the CDR3, the DNA is TGTGCCAGCAGTTTCCTTGACAGCTACGAGCAGTACGTC.

The CDR3 protein is CASSPRVMGTGDNQPQHF. CDR3 coding DNA: TGCGCCAGCAGCCCCCGGGTGATGGGGACGGGGGACAATCAGCCCCAGCATTTT. The chain is built from TRBV4-3 and TRBJ1-5, with a possible D match to TRBD1 (5 bases). Trimming shortened V by 4 bases and J by 3 bases, and 22 bases separated the two germline ends. The CDR3 is made up of 18 amino acids. CDR1 and CDR2 (germline): LGHNA, YSLEER.

The V gene is TRBV6-5, the J gene TRBJ1-4; D might be TRBD1 (6 bases). Trimming took 1 base from V and 4 from J, leaving 13 bases between them. Germline V gene lookup returns CDR1 MNHEY and CDR2 SVGAGI. CDR3 length equals 16 residues. The CDR3 DNA reads as TGTGCCAGCAGTTACTTCAGGGGACCGAATAATGAAAAACTGTTTTTT. Protein: CASSYFRGPNNEKLFF.

This chain joins TRBV5-1 and TRBJ2-1, with 7 bases matching TRBD1. CDR3 length equals 15 residues. The germline gives CDR1 SGHRS, CDR2 YFSETQ. The junction had 6 bases not matched to a gene; V was cut back by 3 bases and J by 3 bases. The CDR3 DNA follows: TGCGCCAGCAGCTCAATTGACAGGGACTACAATGAGCAGTTCTTC. This codes for CASSSIDRDYNEQFF. Using reference TRBV5-1 and TRBJ2-1 for the parts outside the CDR3, the full variable domain is KAGVTQTPRYLIKTRGQQVTLSCSPISGHRSVSWYQQTPGQGLQFLFEYFSETQRNKGNFPGRFSGRQFSNSRSEMNVSTLELGDSALYLCASSSIDRDYNEQFFGPGTRLTVL.

V gene TRBV18 combines with J gene TRBJ1-6; 8 bases agree with TRBD1. Germline V gene data show CDR1 as KGHSH and CDR2 as LQKENI. CDR3 length equals 14 residues. V was pared by 5 bases and J by 7 bases, with 4 bases of the junction left unmatched. CDR3 bases: TGTGCCAGCTCATGGCAGGGGGCAAATTCACCCCTCCACTTT. Its protein product is CASSWQGANSPLHF. Filled out from reference TRBV18 and TRBJ1-6, the complete variable domain reads NAGVMQNPRHLVRRRGQEARLRCSPMKGHSHVYWYRQLPEEGLKFMVYLQKENIIDESGMPKERFSAEFPKEGPSILRIQQVVRGDSAAYFCASSWQGANSPLHFGNGTRLTVT.

This rearrangement joins TRBV11-2 to TRBJ2-7; 9 positions match TRBD1. The V gene's germline CDR1 is SGHAT and CDR2 FQNNGV. The V and J ends lost 0 bases and 2 bases, in that order; junction bases with no gene match: 5. The CDR3 is 16 residues long. DNA of the CDR3: TGTGCCAGCAGCTTAGATGGGACAGGGAATACCTACGAGCAGTACGTC. Protein: CASSLDGTGNTYEQYV.

The chain has TRBV5-6 and TRBJ2-7; 8 bases agree with TRBD1. This CDR3 has 17 amino acids. The germline V gene has CDR1 SGHDT and CDR2 YYEEEE. Trimming at V came to 0 bases and at J to 0 bases, leaving 8 bases not matched to a gene. In nucleotides, the CDR3 is TGTGCCAGCAGCTTGGGAGGGGACAGGCTCACCTCCTACGAGCAGTACGTC. This encodes CASSLGGDRLTSYEQYV.

V and J are TRBV5-1 and TRBJ1-4; possible D gene TRBD1, 6 bases. The ends were cut back, 4 bases at V and 8 bases at J, with 18 bases in the middle. This CDR3 is built from 15 residues. Germline CDR1 SGHRS, CDR2 YFSETQ. CDR3 sequence (DNA): TGCGCCAGCAGCCCAGCAGGGGTCCCCGGGGAAAAACTGTTTTTT. It is translated as CASSPAGVPGEKLFF.

V and J are TRBV19 and TRBJ1-1; TRBD1 matches 8 bases. CDR1 LNHDA and CDR2 SQIVND come from the germline V gene (reference sequence). The CDR3 extends over 14 amino acids. With 4 bases clipped from V and 4 bases from J, the junction kept 5 bases outside the gene matches. This CDR3 is CASSKDRVSTEAFF. The CDR3 bases are TGTGCCAGTAGTAAGGACAGGGTGAGCACTGAAGCTTTCTTT.

This clone has only one observation. This chain connects TRBV6-5 to TRBJ1-1, with no clear D. Germline CDR1 reads MNHEY; CDR2 reads SVGAGI. The CDR3 contains 13 residues. The V gene lost 3 bases and the J gene lost 1 base, with 6 bases spanning the gap. CDR3 residues: CASSYLPNTEAFF. The DNA for the CDR3 is TGTGCCAGCAGTTATTTGCCGAACACTGAAGCTTTCTTT.

This chain uses TRBV9 with TRBJ2-1, with D perhaps given as TRBD1 or TRBD2 (6 bases each). V shed 0 bases and J shed 1 base, with 11 bases lying between them. This CDR3 spans 16 amino acids. Germline values: CDR1 SGDLS, CDR2 YYNGEE. The CDR3: CASSVAGAVSYNEQFF. The CDR3 DNA sequence: TGTGCCAGCAGCGTAGCGGGGGCCGTGTCCTACAATGAGCAGTTCTTC.

This chain connects TRBV2 to TRBJ2-4; no firm D call. With 2 bases removed from V and 0 bases from J, the gap between germline ends came to 8 bases. The CDR3 contains 15 residues. Germline V lookup: CDR1 SNHLY, CDR2 FYNNEI. The CDR3 here is CASSEQNIAKNIQYF. The CDR3 DNA is TGTGCCAGCAGTGAACAGAATATAGCCAAAAACATTCAGTACTTC.

The chain combines TRBV5-1 with TRBJ2-6; D unresolved. CDR3 length equals 15 residues. The V and J ends lost 2 bases and 1 base respectively, with 7 bases between them. CDR1 SGHRS and CDR2 YFSETQ come from the germline V gene. CDR3: CASSFGNSGANVLTF. The DNA of the CDR3 is TGCGCCAGCAGCTTTGGGAATTCTGGGGCCAACGTCCTGACTTTC.

V and J are TRBV7-2 and TRBJ1-2; TRBD1 is a possible D gene (6 bases). Between the trimmed V and J ends, which lost 5 bases and 8 bases, there was a span of 21 bases. The CDR3 contains 15 residues. Germline CDR1 SGHTA, CDR2 FQGNSA. The chain's CDR3 is CASSGGAGAGEGYTF. CDR3 DNA sequence: TGTGCCAGCAGCGGAGGCGCGGGGGCAGGGGAAGGCTACACCTTC.

The chain employs TRBV27 and TRBJ1-3, with 12 bases aligning to TRBD1. The CDR3 has 19 amino acids. V shed 3 bases and J 1 base; nucleotides not matched to a gene: 10. In germline, CDR1 is MNHEY, CDR2 SMNVEV (reference sequence). CDR3 in amino acids: CASSLSGQGAKLSGNTIYF. The CDR3 DNA follows: TGTGCCAGCAGTTTGTCGGGACAGGGGGCTAAGTTATCTGGAAACACCATATATTTT.

The CDR3 nucleotides read TGTGCCAGCAGCTCTGCCGGGACAGCACTAGCCAAAAACATTCAGTACTTC. Residues: CASSSAGTALAKNIQYF. The V and J genes are TRBV5-6 and TRBJ2-4, with TRBD1 identical over 7 bases. The germline V gene encodes CDR1 SGHDT and CDR2 YYEEEE. After removal of 3 bases from V and 0 bases from J, the junction contained 9 bases not matched to a gene. The CDR3 length is 17 residues.

The rearrangement joins TRBV28 to TRBJ1-4, with TRBD1 matching 7 bases. Germline CDR1 MDHEN, CDR2 SYDVKM. The CDR3 extends over 14 amino acids. With 7 bases clipped from V and 8 bases from J, the junction kept 10 bases outside the gene matches. The CDR3 protein is CASIGQAHWEKLFF. The CDR3 nucleotides are TGTGCCAGCATAGGACAGGCCCACTGGGAAAAACTGTTTTTT. Full variable domain (missing parts from reference TRBV28 and TRBJ1-4): DVKVTQSSRYLVKRTGEKVFLECVQDMDHENMFWYRQDPGLGLRLIYFSYDVKMKEKGDIPEGYSVSREKKERFSLILESASTNQTSMYLCASIGQAHWEKLFFGSGTQLSVL.

DNA of the CDR3: TGTGCCATCAGCCAGGGACAAGAGACCCAGTACTTC. Its protein is CAISQGQETQYF. The chain uses TRBV10-3 and TRBJ2-5; D might be TRBD1 (5 bases). Trimming left V 6 bases short and J 2 bases short, with 7 bases between. This CDR3 has 12 amino acids. The germline V gene has CDR1 ENHRY and CDR2 SYGVKD.

V and J are TRBV5-6 and TRBJ2-5; weak D call: TRBD1 (7 bases). CDR3 length: 14 amino acids. V lost 4 bases and J lost 4, with 14 bases in between. Germline loops: CDR1 SGHDT, CDR2 YYEEEE. The chain's CDR3 is CASSRRGQRETQYF. The CDR3 DNA follows: TGTGCCAGCAGCCGGAGGGGGCAGCGAGAGACCCAGTACTTC.

The gene calls are TRBV5-1 and TRBJ1-3; D gene ambiguous. The V end lost 1 base, the J end lost 0 bases, and 14 bases lay between the germline ends. Germline CDR1 is SGHRS and CDR2 is YFSETQ. CDR3 length: 17 amino acids. The CDR3 loop reads CASSLISQTSSGNTIYF. CDR3 DNA: TGCGCCAGCAGCTTGATCTCGCAGACCAGCTCTGGAAACACCATATATTTT.

The rearrangement links TRBV7-9 to TRBJ1-5, with D possibly TRBD1 on 6 matching bases. Trimming left V 5 bases short and J 4 bases short, with 12 bases between. The CDR3 has 14 residues. The V gene's germline CDR1 is SEHNR and CDR2 FQNEAQ (reference sequence). The CDR3 here is CASSQQGRNQPQHF. DNA for the CDR3: TGTGCCAGCAGCCAACAGGGCAGGAATCAGCCCCAGCATTTT.

The genes are TRBV6-2 or TRBV6-3 and TRBJ2-2; D perhaps matches TRBD1 (5 bases). There are 14 residues in the CDR3. V was trimmed by 6 bases and J by 1 base, leaving 9 bases between them. Germline V lookup: CDR1 MNHEY, CDR2 SVGEGT. The CDR3 sequence: CASSLTENTGELFF. The CDR3 DNA is TGTGCCAGCAGCCTGACAGAGAACACCGGGGAGCTGTTTTTT.

J is TRBJ2-5 and V is TRBV7-3; 11 nucleotides line up with TRBD2. Germline V CDR1 and CDR2: SGHTA, FQGTGA. The CDR3 runs to 13 residues. With 6 bases clipped from V and 9 bases from J, the junction kept 6 bases outside the gene matches. CDR3: CASSPTSGGSQYF. The CDR3 DNA sequence: TGTGCCAGCAGTCCTACTAGCGGGGGTTCCCAGTACTTC.